The following is a T cell receptor beta chain sequence with its context. V lost 11 bases to trimming and J lost 5 bases, with 20 bases between them. The length of the CDR3 is 14 residues. Looked up from germline, CDR1 is WSHSY and CDR2 is SAAADI. The data were taken from a study of blood T cell repertoires in COVID-19. Donors were grouped by their self-reported clinical history. In the original processing: Estimates of nucleated cell counts were drawn from the amplification of reference gene primers. Assay used: immunoSEQ multiplex PCR; TCRdb lists only in-frame clones, some missing. Clone size and the V and J calls come from that table; the DNA yielded D and trimming. In the table there are about 220,000 clones, roughly 80% of which are singletons.

The chain links TRBV10-2 to TRBJ2-3; perhaps TRBD2 as D (6 bases). The source of this sequence is a woman aged 40 to 50 with acute COVID-19. The specimen sequenced was PBMCs or T cells enriched from blood (not recorded which). The CDR3 sequence is CASSGVFSGDTQYF. The CDR3 coding sequence is TGCGCCTCCTCGGGGGTGTTTAGTGGAGATACGCAGTATTTT.